Sequencing of this T cell receptor (beta chain) was carried out in a study of T cell responses to AZD1222 COVID-19 vaccine (dated by TCRdb to the early 2020s). Background on the whole study: AZD1222 recipients whose second dose came at about 4 weeks and those whose second dose came at about 12 weeks were combined into one group, since spike-specific TCR depth and breadth did not differ between the two schedules. A total of just over 230 trial participants underwent TCR sequencing, of whom about 210 had received two doses of AZD1222 and about 25 had received two doses of the MenACWY control vaccine. Trial participants were enrolled into age subgroups of 18-55, 56-69 and 70-plus years, which contained 148, 28 and 57 TCR-sequenced participants, respectively. General findings and caveats noted by the study authors: After two AZD1222 doses, spike-specific TCR breadth and depth were significantly higher than at day 0 and than in MenACWY recipients. The 56-69-year group was small, and its depth increase did not reach significance, likely because of low power. The whole spike protein was spanned by vaccine-associated CD4 TCRs, and dominant responses were seen in regions 160-218 and 743-854. Most participants were white British and females outnumbered males, and the authors suggested that clonal diversity may have been underestimated. Conclusions about previously exposed vaccinees are limited, since just a handful of AZD1222 recipients were seropositive for SARS-CoV-2 at baseline. Reportedly, close to half of the unique spike-specific TCRs recognized epitopes lying outside the regions that are mutated in the B.1.351 and B.1.1.7 variants. Because no samples from the day 14 peak response were available, repertoires could be characterized only after the peak T cell response.

In the case of this clone: Its antigen target is currently unknown. Per-base quality was not reported, and no clone a single base away is much larger than it.

The CDR3 regions of human TCRbeta chains were analyzed by immunosequencing. On the authors' methods: Repertoire TCRs were matched against a reference library of SARS-CoV-2-specific TCRs generated with the MIRA antigen-specificity platform. Breadth was defined as the fraction of unique TCRs that were SARS-CoV-2-associated, and depth was defined as the fraction of total T cells that were SARS-CoV-2-associated. Using the MIRA data, each spike-specific TCR was mapped to the spike region that the TCR reacts to and placed in a CD4 or CD8 class. Log10-transformed breadth and depth values were compared by one-way ANOVA with Sidak's multiple comparisons tests. In TCRdb, the immuneACCESS table is reduced to in-frame sequences with V and J assigned. These tables do not hold every clone; where another copy was compared, an unresolved V gene accounts for under half, and the others remain unexplained. V, J and clone size were drawn from that table, and D and trimming were deduced from the DNA. The sample table lists about 66,000 clones, over 75% of them with a count of one. The ten biggest clones cover roughly 17% of the sample.

The meaning of the sample's time point label: baseline before first vaccination. Vaccinee samples were obtained from the UK trials COV001 and COV002, which included a single-blind randomized controlled phase 2/3 trial of AZD1222 (ChAdOx1 nCoV-19) in healthy adults. For TCRbeta chain sequencing, PBMC samples from trial participants were taken at day 0 and at day 28 after the second dose. CDR1 and CDR2, looked up from the germline V gene, are SGHVS and FQNEAQ. Spanning cysteine to phenylalanine, the CDR3 consists of 14 amino acids. This entry keeps only the CDR3 DNA: 42 bases, framed from base 1. The trim is 1 base for V and 6 bases for J, with a gap of 9 bases between the germline ends.

The source of this sequence is an adult in good health. The chain is assembled from TRBV7-8 and TRBJ2-2, with an unclear D gene assignment. The material was peripheral blood, obtained on day 0 of AZD1222 vaccination. The CDR3: CASSLGRGSGELFF. The sequenced DNA is TGTGCCAGCAGCTTAGGGCGCGGTTCCGGGGAGCTGTTTTTT.